The rows below give T cell receptor beta chains drawn from one sample of a study of CD8 T cells in Susac syndrome. MiXCR, applied by TCRdb to the immunoSEQ multiplex PCR reads, yields one record per CDR3 protein. The data contain around 170,000 distinct CDR3 sequences, 90% to 96% of them singletons. Sequencing was done on a sample of CD4+ T cells from PBMCs. These receptors were obtained from a human donor with Susac syndrome. The CDR3 runs from the conserved cysteine through the conserved F or W. Fields, in order: CDR3 protein, CDR3 DNA, D gene, CDR3 length, J gene, V gene. The D gene is left open where the match is weak.

CASSLSRLGETQYF TGTGCCAGCAGCTTATCTCGGCTGGGGGAGACCCAGTACTTC . 14 TRBJ2-5 TRBV7-8
CSAGTRSNEQFF TGCAGTGCTGGGACTCGTTCCAATGAGCAGTTCTTC . 12 TRBJ2-1 TRBV20-1
CASSPPSPGETQYF TGTGCCAGCAGCCCCCCTAGTCCGGGGGAGACCCAGTACTTC . 14 TRBJ2-5 TRBV7-2
CASSLSYYDSHEQYF TGTGCCAGCAGTTTGTCCTATTATGATAGCCACGAGCAGTACTTC . 15 TRBJ2-7 TRBV12-3/TRBV12-4
CASSHRGLDGYTF TGTGCCAGCAGTCACAGGGGGCTGGATGGCTACACCTTC TRBD1 13 TRBJ1-2 TRBV12-3/TRBV12-4
CATSDPSGGEEDTQYF TGTGCCACCAGTGACCCTAGCGGGGGGGAAGAAGATACGCAGTATTTT TRBD2 16 TRBJ2-3 TRBV24-1
CSARRSSGSLGDTQYF TGCAGTGCTAGAAGGAGCAGCGGTTCCCTGGGGGATACGCAGTATTTT . 16 TRBJ2-3 TRBV20-1
CASSVVPGQITDTQYF TGTGCCAGCAGCGTAGTACCGGGACAGATCACAGATACGCAGTATTTT TRBD1 16 TRBJ2-3 TRBV7-2
CASSLSGQLYGYTF TGTGCCAGCAGTTTGTCTGGACAGCTTTATGGCTACACCTTC . 14 TRBJ1-2 TRBV27
CASSGRPPYEQYF TGTGCCAGCAGCGGAAGGCCACCCTACGAGCAGTACTTC . 13 TRBJ2-7 TRBV5-6
CASSQSLTGLDEQYF TGCGCCAGCAGCCAATCCCTGACAGGGTTGGACGAGCAGTACTTC TRBD1 15 TRBJ2-7 TRBV4-3
CASSSRGQNGYTF TGTGCCAGCAGCAGCAGGGGGCAGAATGGCTACACCTTC TRBD1 13 TRBJ1-2 TRBV7-2
CSVEGQSGRPTDTQYF TGCAGCGTTGAAGGCCAAAGCGGGAGGCCCACAGATACGCAGTATTTT TRBD2 16 TRBJ2-3 TRBV29-1
CAWRFRGTEAFF TGTGCCTGGAGGTTCAGGGGTACTGAAGCTTTCTTT . 12 TRBJ1-1 TRBV30
CAWKRTYEQYF TGTGCCTGGAAGCGAACCTACGAGCAGTACTTC . 11 TRBJ2-7 TRBV30
CASSAEGTGTEAFF TGTGCCAGCAGTGCCGAAGGTACGGGCACTGAAGCTTTCTTT . 14 TRBJ1-1 TRBV2
CASSYSTGPAARGYTF TGTGCCAGCAGTTACTCGACGGGTCCTGCTGCGCGTGGCTACACCTTC . 16 TRBJ1-2 TRBV6-2/TRBV6-3
CASSQAPPGKTETQYF TGTGCCAGCAGCCAAGCCCCACCGGGTAAGACAGAGACCCAGTACTTC . 16 TRBJ2-5 TRBV3-1
CASSPRTGASGANVLTF TGTGCCAGCAGTCCGCGGACAGGGGCGTCTGGGGCCAACGTCCTGACTTTC TRBD1 17 TRBJ2-6 TRBV27
CASSLDLAPETQYF TGTGCCAGCAGCTTAGACCTCGCCCCGGAGACCCAGTACTTC . 14 TRBJ2-5 TRBV11-2
CASSFAQQETQYF TGCGCCAGCAGCTTTGCACAGCAAGAGACCCAGTACTTC . 13 TRBJ2-5 TRBV5-1
CASSYGRDSTYEQYF TGTGCCAGCAGTTACGGCCGGGACTCTACCTACGAGCAGTACTTC . 15 TRBJ2-7 TRBV6-5